Given below is one T cell receptor (beta chain) in context. Its antigen is not known. These data belong to a study of T cell responses to AZD1222 COVID-19 vaccine. General study results and limits: At study baseline, merely more than 5 AZD1222 recipients were seropositive.

Profiled with immunoSEQ multiplex PCR; TCRdb holds only in-frame clones, not every one. The sample includes some 150,000 clones, about 90% of them seen just once. This CDR3 region has 12 residues. Trimming shortened V by 8 bases and J by 2 bases, and 12 bases separated the two germline ends. The germline V gene has CDR1 GTSNPN and CDR2 SVGIG (reference sequence). The TCR originated in an adult in good health. This rearrangement joins TRBV30 to TRBJ1-2; no clear D gene. The sequencing here drew on peripheral blood, taken on day 0 of AZD1222 vaccination. The CDR3 here is CALGKGNYGYTF. The DNA for the CDR3 is TGTGCCCTGGGGAAAGGGAACTATGGCTACACCTTC.